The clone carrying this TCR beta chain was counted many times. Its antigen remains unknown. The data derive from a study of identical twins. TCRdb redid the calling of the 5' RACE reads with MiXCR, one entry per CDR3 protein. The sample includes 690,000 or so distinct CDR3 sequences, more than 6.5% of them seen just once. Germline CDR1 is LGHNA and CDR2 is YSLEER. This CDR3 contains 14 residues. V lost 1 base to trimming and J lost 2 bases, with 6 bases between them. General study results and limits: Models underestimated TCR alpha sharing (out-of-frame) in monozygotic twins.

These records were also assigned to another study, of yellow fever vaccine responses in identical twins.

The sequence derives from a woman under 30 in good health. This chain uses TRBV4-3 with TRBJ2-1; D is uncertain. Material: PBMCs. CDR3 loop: CASSQALTYNEQFF. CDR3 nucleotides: TGCGCCAGCAGCCAAGCTCTCACCTACAATGAGCAGTTCTTC.